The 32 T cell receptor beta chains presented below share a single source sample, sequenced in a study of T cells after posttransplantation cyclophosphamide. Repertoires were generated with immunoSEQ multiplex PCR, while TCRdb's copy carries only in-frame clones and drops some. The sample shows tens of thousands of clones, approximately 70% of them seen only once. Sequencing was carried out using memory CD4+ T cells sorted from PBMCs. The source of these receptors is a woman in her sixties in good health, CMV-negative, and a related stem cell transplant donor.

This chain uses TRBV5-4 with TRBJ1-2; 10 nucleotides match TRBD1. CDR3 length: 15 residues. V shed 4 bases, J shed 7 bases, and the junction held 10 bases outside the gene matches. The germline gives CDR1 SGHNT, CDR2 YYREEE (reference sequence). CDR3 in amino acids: CASSLRDRGPSGYTF. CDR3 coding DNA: TGTGCCAGCAGCCTGCGGGACAGGGGCCCAAGTGGCTACACCTTC.

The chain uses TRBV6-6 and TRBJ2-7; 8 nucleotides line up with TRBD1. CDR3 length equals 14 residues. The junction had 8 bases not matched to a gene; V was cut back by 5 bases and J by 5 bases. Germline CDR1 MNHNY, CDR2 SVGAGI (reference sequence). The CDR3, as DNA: TGTGCCAGCAGTCCGACAGGGGAGCGTCACGAGCAGTACTTC. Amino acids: CASSPTGERHEQYF.

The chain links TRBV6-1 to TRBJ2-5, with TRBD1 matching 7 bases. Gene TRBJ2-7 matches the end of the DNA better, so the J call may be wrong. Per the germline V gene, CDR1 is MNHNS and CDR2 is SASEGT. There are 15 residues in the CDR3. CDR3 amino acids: CASSLRGGSSYEQYF. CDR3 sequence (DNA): TGTGCCAGCAGTCTACGAGGGGGCAGCTCCTACGAGCAGTACTTC.

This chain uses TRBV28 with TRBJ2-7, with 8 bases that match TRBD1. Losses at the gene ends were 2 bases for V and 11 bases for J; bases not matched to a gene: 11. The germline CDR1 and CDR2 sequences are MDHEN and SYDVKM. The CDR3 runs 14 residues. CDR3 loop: CASSLPPLTGDKYF. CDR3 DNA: TGTGCCAGCAGTTTACCCCCCCTGACAGGGGATAAGTACTTC. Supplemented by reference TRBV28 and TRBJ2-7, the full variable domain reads DVKVTQSSRYLVKRTGEKVFLECVQDMDHENMFWYRQDPGLGLRLIYFSYDVKMKEKGDIPEGYSVSREKKERFSLILESASTNQTSMYLCASSLPPLTGDKYFGPGTRLTVT.

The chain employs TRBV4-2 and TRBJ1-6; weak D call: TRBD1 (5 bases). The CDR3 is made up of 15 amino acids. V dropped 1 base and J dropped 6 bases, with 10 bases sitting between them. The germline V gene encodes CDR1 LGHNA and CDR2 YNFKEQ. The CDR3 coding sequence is TGTGCCAGCAGCCAAGTGATGGGGCGTAATTCACCCCTCCACTTT. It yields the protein CASSQVMGRNSPLHF.

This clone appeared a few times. Here the CDR3 DNA reads TGCGCCAGCAGCTTGGACCTAAGCTCCTACGAGCAGTACTTC. Protein sequence: CASSLDLSSYEQYF. This sequence joins TRBV5-1 and TRBJ2-7; D gene unclear. The CDR3 extends over 14 amino acids. V was cut by 0 bases and J by 0 bases, with 7 bases left in between. Germline V gene sequence: CDR1 SGHRS, CDR2 YFSETQ.

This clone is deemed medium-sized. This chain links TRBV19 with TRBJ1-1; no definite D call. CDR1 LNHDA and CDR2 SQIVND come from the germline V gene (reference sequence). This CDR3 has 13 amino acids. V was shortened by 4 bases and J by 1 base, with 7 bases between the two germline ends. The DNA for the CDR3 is TGTGCCAGTAGTACCGGGTGGAACACTGAAGCTTTCTTT. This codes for CASSTGWNTEAFF.

In DNA form, the CDR3 reads TGTGCCAGCAGCCTCTTCTACGAGCAGTACTTC. This sequence encodes CASSLFYEQYF. V usage is TRBV5-4 and J usage is TRBJ2-7; D not certain. In germline, CDR1 is SGHNT, CDR2 YYREEE (reference sequence). The CDR3 is made up of 11 amino acids. With 4 bases removed from V and 3 bases from J, the gap between germline ends came to 5 bases.

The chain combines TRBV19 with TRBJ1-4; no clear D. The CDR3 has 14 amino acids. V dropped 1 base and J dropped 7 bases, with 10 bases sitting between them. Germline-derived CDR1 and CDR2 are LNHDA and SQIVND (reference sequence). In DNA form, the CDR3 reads TGTGCCAGTAGTATAGGGGGAGGACGTGAAAAACTGTTTTTT. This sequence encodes CASSIGGGREKLFF.

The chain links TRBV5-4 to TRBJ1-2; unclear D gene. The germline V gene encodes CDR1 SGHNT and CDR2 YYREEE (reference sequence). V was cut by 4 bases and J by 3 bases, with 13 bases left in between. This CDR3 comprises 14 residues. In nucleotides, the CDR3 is TGTGCCAGCAGCCGCTCGGGGATGGACTATGGCTACACCTTC. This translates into CASSRSGMDYGYTF.

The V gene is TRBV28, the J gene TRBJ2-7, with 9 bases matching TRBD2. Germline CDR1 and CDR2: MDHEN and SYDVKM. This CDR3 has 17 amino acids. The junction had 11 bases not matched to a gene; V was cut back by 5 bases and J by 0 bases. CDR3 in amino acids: CASSPNLAGEHSYEQYF. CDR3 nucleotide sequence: TGTGCCAGCAGTCCGAACTTAGCGGGGGAACACTCCTACGAGCAGTACTTC.

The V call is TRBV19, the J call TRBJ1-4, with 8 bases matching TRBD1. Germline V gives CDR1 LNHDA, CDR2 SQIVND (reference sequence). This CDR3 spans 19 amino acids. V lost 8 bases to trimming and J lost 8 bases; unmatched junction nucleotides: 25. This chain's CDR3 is CASFRGQDFLGTGREKLFF. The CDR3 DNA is TGTGCCAGTTTCCGGGGACAGGACTTCCTCGGGACAGGACGGGAAAAACTGTTTTTT.

CDR3 region: CASSPLVADTQYF. CDR3 in DNA: TGTGCCAGCTCACCCCTAGTGGCAGATACGCAGTATTTT. The chain combines TRBV18 with TRBJ2-3; D unclear. The germline V and J ends were trimmed by 3 bases and 4 bases, with 8 bases remaining between them. Germline assignment: CDR1 KGHSH and CDR2 LQKENI. CDR3 length: 13 amino acids.

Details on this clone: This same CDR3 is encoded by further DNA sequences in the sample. For the CDR3, the DNA is TGTGCCAGCAGCTTGACAGAATTTCAGCCCCAGCATTTT. Translated: CASSLTEFQPQHF. The V gene is TRBV5-5, the J gene TRBJ1-5, with D uncertain. CDR1 is SGHKS, CDR2 YYEKEE, per germline (reference sequence). The CDR3 extends over 13 amino acids. The V gene lost 1 base and the J gene lost 6 bases, with 8 bases spanning the gap.

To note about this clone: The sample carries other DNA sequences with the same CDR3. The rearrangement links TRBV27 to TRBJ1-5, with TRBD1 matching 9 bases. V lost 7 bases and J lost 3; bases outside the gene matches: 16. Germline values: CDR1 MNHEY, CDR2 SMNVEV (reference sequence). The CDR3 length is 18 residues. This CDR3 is CASTIRGTGRRNNQPQHF. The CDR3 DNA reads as TGTGCCAGCACGATACGGGGGACAGGGCGCAGGAACAATCAGCCCCAGCATTTT.

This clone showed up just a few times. The CDR3 sequence is CASSKVSGLCRTGIYEQYF. The CDR3 DNA sequence: TGTGCCAGCAGCAAAGTGAGCGGTCTATGCAGGACAGGGATCTACGAGCAGTACTTC. The genes are TRBV21-1 and TRBJ2-7; the D call in the table, TRBD1, was not verified against the DNA. TRBV21-1 is designated a pseudogene. This CDR3 is 19 amino acids long.

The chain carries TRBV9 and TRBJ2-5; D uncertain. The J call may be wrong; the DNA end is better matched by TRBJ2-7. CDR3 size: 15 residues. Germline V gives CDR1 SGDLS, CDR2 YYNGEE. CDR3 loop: CASSVGVYSSYEQYF. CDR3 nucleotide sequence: TGTGCCAGCAGCGTAGGCGTTTACAGCTCCTACGAGCAGTACTTC.

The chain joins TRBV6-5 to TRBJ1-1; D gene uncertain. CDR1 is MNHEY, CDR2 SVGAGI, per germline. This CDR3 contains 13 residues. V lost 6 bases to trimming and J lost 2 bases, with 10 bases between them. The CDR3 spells CASSRKHNTEAFF. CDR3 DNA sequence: TGTGCCAGCAGCCGCAAACATAACACTGAAGCTTTCTTT.

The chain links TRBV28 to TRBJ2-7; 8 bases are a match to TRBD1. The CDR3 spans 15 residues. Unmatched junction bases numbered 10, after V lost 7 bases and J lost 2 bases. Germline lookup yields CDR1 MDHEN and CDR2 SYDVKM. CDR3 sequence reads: CASTTDRATPYEQYF. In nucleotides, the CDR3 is TGTGCCAGCACCACGGACAGGGCCACCCCCTACGAGCAGTACTTC.

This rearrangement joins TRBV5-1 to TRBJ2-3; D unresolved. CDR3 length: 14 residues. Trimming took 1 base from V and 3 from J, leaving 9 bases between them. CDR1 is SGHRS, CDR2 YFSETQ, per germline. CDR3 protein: CASSLSSRTDTQYF. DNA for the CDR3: TGCGCCAGCAGCTTGTCATCTAGAACAGATACGCAGTATTTT.

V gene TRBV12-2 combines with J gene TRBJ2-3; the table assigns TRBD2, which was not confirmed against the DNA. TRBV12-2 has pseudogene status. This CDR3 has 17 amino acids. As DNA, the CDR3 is TGTGCAAGTCGCTTTCGCGCGGGCCGACCGAACACAGATACGCAGTATTTT. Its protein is CASRFRAGRPNTDTQYF.

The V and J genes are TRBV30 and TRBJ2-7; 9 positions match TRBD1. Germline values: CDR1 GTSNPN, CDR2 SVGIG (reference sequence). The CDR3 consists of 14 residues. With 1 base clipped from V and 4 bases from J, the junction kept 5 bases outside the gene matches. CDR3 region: CAWSGGDRVYEQYF. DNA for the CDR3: TGTGCCTGGAGTGGGGGGGACAGGGTTTACGAGCAGTACTTC.

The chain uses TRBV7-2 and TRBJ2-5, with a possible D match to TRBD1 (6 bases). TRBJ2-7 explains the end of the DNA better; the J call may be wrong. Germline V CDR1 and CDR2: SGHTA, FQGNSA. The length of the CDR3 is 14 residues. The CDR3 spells CASRVTGSTYEQYF. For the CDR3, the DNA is TGTGCCAGCAGAGTTACAGGGTCCACCTACGAGCAGTACTTC.

The CDR3 reads CASSTGTGAYNEQFF. In nucleotides, the CDR3 is TGTGCCAGCAGCACCGGGACAGGGGCCTACAATGAGCAGTTCTTC. The rearrangement links TRBV11-3 to TRBJ2-1, with TRBD1 identical over 10 bases. The CDR3 consists of 15 residues. Germline V CDR1 and CDR2: SGHNT, YENEEA. J gave up 2 bases and V 5 bases, and 3 bases lay outside the gene matches.

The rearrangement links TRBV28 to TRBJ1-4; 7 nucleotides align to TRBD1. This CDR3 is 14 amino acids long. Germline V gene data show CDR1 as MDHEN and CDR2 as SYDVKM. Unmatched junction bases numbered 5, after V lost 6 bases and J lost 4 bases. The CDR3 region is CASRTGHFNEKLFF. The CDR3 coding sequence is TGTGCCAGCAGGACAGGGCATTTTAATGAAAAACTGTTTTTT.

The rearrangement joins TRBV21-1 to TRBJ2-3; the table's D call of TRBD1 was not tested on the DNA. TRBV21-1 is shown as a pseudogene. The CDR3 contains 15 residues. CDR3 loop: CASSQKGTRVDTQYF. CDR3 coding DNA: TGTGCCAGCAGCCAAAAGGGGACACGTGTAGATACGCAGTATTTT.

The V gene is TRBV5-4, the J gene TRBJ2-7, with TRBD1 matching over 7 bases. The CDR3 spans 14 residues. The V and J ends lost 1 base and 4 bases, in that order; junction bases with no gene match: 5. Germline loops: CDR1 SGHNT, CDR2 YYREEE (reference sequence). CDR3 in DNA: TGTGCCAGCAGCTTGAAGACAGGGAAATACGAGCAGTACTTC. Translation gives CASSLKTGKYEQYF.

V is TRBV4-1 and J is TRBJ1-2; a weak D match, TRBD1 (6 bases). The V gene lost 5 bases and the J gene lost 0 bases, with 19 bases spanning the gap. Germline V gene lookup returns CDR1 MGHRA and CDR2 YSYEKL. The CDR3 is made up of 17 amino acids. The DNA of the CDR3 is TGCGCCAGCAGCGACAGGTTCTCCGTGCTAGCTAACTATGGCTACACCTTC. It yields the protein CASSDRFSVLANYGYTF.

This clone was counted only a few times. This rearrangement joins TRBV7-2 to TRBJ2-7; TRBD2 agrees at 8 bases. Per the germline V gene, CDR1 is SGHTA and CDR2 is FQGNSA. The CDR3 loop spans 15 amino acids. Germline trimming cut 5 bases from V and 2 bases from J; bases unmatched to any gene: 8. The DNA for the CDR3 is TGTGCCAGCAGCCCCAACGTCGGGGGGGCCTACGAGCAGTACTTC. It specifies CASSPNVGGAYEQYF.

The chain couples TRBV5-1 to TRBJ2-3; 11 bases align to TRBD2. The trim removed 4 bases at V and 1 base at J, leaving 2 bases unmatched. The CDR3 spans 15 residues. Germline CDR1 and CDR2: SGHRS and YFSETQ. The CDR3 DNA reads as TGCGCCAGCAGCCGGGGACTAGCGGGCACAGATACGCAGTATTTT. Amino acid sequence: CASSRGLAGTDTQYF. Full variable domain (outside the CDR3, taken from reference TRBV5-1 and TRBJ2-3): KAGVTQTPRYLIKTRGQQVTLSCSPISGHRSVSWYQQTPGQGLQFLFEYFSETQRNKGNFPGRFSGRQFSNSRSEMNVSTLELGDSALYLCASSRGLAGTDTQYFGPGTRLTVL.

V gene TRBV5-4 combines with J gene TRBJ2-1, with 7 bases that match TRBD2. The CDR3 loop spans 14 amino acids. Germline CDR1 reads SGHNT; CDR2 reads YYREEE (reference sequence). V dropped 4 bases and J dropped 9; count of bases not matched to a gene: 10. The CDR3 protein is CASSQQTGGGEQFF. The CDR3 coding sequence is TGTGCCAGCAGCCAACAAACGGGAGGCGGTGAGCAGTTCTTC.

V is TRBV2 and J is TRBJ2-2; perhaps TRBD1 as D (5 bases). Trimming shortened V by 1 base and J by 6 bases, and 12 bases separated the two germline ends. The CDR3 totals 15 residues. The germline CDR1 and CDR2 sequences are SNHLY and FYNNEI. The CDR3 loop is CASSEGGKGAGELFF. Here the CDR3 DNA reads TGTGCCAGCAGTGAAGGCGGCAAAGGGGCCGGGGAGCTGTTTTTT.